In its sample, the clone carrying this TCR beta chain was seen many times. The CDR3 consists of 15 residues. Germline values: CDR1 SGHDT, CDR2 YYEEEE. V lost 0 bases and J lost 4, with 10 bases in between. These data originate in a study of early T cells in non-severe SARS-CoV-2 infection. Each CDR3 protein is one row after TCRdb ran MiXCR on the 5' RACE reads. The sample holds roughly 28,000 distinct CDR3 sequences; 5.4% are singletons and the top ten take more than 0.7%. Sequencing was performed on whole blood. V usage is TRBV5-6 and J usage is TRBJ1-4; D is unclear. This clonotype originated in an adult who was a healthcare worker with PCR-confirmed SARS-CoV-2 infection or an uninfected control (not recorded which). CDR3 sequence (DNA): TGTGCCAGCAGCTTGGGCGGCACCTATAATGAAAAACTGTTTTTT. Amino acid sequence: CASSLGGTYNEKLFF.